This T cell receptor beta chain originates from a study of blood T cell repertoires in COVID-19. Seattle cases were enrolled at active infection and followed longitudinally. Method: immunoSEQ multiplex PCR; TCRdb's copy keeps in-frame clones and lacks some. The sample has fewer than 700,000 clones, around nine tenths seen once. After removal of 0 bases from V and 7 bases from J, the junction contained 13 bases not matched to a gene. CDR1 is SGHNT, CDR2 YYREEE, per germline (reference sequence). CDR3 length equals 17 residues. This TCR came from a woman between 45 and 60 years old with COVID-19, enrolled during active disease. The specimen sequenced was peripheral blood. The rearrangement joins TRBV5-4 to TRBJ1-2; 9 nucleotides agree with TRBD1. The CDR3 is CASSLAPGQGTLGGYTF. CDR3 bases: TGTGCCAGCAGCTTGGCACCGGGACAGGGTACTCTGGGTGGCTACACCTTC. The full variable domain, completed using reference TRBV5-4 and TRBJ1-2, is ETGVTQSPTHLIKTRGQQVTLRCSSQSGHNTVSWYQQALGQGPQFIFQYYREEENGRGNFPPRFSGLQFPNYSSELNVNALELDDSALYLCASSLAPGQGTLGGYTFGSGTRLTVV.